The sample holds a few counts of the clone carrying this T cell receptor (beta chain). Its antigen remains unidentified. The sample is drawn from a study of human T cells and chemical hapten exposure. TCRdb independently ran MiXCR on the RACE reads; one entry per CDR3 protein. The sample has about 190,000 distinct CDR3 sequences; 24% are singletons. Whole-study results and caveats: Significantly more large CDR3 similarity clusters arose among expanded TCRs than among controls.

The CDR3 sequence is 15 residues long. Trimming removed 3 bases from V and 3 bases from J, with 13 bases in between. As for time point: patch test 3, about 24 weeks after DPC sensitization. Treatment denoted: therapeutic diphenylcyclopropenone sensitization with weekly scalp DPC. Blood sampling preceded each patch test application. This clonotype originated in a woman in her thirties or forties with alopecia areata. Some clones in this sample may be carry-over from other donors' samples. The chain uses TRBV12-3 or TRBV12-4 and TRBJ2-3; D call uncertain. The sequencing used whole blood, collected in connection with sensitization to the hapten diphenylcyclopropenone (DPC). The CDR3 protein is CASSFPRSGTDTQYF. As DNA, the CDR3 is TGTGCCAGCAGTTTCCCTCGGAGTGGGACAGATACGCAGTATTTT.